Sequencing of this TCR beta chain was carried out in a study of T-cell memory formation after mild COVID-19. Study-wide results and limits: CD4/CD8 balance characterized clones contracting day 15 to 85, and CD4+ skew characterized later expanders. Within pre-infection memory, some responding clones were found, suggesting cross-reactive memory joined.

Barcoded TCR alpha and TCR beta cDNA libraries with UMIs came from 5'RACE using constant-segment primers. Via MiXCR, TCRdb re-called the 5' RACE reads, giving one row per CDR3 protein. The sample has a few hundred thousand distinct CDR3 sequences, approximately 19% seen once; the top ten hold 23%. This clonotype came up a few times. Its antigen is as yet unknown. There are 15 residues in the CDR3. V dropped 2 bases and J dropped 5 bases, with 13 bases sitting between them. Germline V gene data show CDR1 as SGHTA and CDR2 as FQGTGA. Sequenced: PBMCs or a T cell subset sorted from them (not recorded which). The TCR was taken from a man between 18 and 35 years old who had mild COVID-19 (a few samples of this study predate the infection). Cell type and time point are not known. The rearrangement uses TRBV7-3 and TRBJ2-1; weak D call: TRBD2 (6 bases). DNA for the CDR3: TGTGCCAGCAGCTTACTGGGGGGTAGAAACAATGAGCAGTTCTTC. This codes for CASSLLGGRNNEQFF.